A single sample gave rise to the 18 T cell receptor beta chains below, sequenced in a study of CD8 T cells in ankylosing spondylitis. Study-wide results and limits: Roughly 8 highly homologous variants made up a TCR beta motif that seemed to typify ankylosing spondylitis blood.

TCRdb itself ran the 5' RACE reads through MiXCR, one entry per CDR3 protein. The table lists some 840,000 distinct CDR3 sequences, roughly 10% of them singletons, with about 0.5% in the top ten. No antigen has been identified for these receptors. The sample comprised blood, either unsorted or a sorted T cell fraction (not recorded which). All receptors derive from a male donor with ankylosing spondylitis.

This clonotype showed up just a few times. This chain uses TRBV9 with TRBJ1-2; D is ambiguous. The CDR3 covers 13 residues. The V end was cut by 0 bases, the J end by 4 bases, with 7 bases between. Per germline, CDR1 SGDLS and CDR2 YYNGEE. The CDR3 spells CASSVDSSYGYTF. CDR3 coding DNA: TGTGCCAGCAGCGTAGACAGCTCCTATGGCTACACCTTC.

The CDR3 DNA reads TGCAGCGCCACCGGGACAGGGAGGGAGCAGTACTTC. This encodes CSATGTGREQYF. The chain recombines TRBV29-1 with TRBJ2-7, with 9 bases that match TRBD1. CDR1 and CDR2 from the germline V gene are SQVTM and ANQGSEA. The V segment lost 7 bases and the J segment 7 bases; nucleotides outside the gene matches: 8. The CDR3 loop spans 12 amino acids.

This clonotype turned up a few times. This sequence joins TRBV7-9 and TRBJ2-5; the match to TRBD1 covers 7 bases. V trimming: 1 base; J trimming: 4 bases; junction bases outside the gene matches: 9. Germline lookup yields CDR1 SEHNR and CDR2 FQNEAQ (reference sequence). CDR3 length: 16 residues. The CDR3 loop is CASSLGPGTARETQYF. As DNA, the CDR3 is TGTGCCAGCAGCTTAGGCCCCGGGACAGCGAGAGAGACCCAGTACTTC.

The CDR3, as DNA: TGTGCCAGCGGGTACGGGGGAGCTGTAATGTTCTTC. Protein product: CASGYGGAVMFF. This chain connects TRBV12-3 or TRBV12-4 to TRBJ2-1; D perhaps matches TRBD2 (6 bases). The CDR3 consists of 12 residues. V was trimmed by 8 bases and J by 15 bases, leaving 20 bases between them.

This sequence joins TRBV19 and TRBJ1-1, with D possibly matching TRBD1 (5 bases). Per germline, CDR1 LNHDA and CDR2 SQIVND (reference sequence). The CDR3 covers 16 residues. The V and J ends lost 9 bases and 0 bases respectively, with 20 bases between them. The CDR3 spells CASAGDSDFLNTEAFF. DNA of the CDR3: TGTGCCAGCGCTGGAGACAGCGATTTTTTGAACACTGAAGCTTTCTTT. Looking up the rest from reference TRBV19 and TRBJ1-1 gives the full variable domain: DGGITQSPKYLFRKEGQNVTLSCEQNLNHDAMYWYRQDPGQGLRLIYYSQIVNDFQKGDIAEGYSVSREKKESFPLTVTSAQKNPTAFYLCASAGDSDFLNTEAFFGQGTRLTVV.

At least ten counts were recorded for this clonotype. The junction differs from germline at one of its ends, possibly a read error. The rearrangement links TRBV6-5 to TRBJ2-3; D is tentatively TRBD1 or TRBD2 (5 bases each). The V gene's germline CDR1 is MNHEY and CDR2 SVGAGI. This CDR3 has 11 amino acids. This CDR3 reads CASSYSRGLEF. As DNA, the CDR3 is TGTGCCAGCAGTTACTCGAGGGGTCTAGAATTT.

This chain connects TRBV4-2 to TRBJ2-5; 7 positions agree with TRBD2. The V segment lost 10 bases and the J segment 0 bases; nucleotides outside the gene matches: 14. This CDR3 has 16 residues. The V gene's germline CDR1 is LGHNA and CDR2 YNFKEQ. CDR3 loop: CANTQSAGNYQETQYF. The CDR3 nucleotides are TGTGCCAACACCCAGTCAGCGGGGAATTACCAAGAGACCCAGTACTTC.

CDR3 DNA sequence: TGTGCCAGCAGTTACTCGCAAACTAGCGGAACTTACAATGAGCAGTTCTTC. Residues: CASSYSQTSGTYNEQFF. The chain is built from TRBV6-2 or TRBV6-3 and TRBJ2-1, with 8 bases fitting TRBD2. Germline V gene data show CDR1 as MNHEY and CDR2 as SVGEGT. There are 17 residues in the CDR3. V dropped 0 bases and J dropped 4; count of bases not matched to a gene: 8.

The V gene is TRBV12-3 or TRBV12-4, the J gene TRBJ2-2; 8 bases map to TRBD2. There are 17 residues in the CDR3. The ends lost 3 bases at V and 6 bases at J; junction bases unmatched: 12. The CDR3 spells CASSFRGGGRVAGELFF. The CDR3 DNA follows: TGTGCCAGCAGTTTTCGGGGGGGAGGCAGAGTCGCCGGGGAGCTGTTTTTT.

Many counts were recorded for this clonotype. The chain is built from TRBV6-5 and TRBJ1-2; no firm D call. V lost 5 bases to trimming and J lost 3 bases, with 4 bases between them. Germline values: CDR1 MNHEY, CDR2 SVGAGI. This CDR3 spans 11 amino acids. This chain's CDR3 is CASSNHYGYTF. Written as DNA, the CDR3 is TGTGCCAGCAGTAATCACTATGGCTACACCTTC.

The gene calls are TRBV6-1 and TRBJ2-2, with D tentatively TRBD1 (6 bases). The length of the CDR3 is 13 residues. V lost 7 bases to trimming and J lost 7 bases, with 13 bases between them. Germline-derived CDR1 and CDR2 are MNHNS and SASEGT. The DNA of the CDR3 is TGTGCCAGCACAAACAGGGTCCTCGGGGAGCTGTTTTTT. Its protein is CASTNRVLGELFF.

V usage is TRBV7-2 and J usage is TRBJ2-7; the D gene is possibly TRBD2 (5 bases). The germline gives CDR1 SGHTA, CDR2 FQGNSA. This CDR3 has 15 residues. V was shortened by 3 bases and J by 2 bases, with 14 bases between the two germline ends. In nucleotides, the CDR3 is TGTGCCAGCAGCTTCGCTAGCTCATCCCCCTACGAGCAGTACTTC. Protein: CASSFASSSPYEQYF.

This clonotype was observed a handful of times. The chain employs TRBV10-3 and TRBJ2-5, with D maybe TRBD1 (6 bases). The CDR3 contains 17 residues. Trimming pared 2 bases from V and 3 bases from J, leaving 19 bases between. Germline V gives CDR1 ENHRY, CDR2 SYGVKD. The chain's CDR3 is CAISEPRGDGIEETQYF. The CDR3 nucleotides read TGTGCCATCAGTGAGCCCAGGGGAGACGGGATTGAAGAGACCCAGTACTTC.

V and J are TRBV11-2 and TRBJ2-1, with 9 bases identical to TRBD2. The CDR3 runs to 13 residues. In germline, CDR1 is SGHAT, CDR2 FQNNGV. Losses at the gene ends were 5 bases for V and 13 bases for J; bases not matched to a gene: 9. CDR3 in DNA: TGTGCCAGCAGCCCTCAGCGGGAGGCCGAACAGTTCTTC. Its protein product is CASSPQREAEQFF.

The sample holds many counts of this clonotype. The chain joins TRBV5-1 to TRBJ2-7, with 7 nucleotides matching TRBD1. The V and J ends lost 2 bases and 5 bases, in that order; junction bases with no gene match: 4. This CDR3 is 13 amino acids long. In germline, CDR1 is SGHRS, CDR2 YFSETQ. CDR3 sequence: CASSFRGGHEQYF. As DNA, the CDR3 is TGCGCCAGCAGCTTCCGAGGGGGCCACGAGCAGTACTTC.

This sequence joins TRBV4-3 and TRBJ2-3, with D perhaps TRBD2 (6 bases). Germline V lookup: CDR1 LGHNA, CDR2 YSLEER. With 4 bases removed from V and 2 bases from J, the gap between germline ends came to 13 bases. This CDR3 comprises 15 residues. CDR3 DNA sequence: TGCGCCAGCAGCCCAGCGGAGGGGATCACAGATACGCAGTATTTT. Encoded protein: CASSPAEGITDTQYF.

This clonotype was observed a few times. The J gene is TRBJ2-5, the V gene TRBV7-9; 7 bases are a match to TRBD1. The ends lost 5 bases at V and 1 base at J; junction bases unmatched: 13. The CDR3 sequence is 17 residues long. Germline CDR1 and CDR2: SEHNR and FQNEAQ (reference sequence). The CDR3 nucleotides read TGTGCCAGCAGCCCTGAACCCGGGACAGCCGGCCAAGAGACCCAGTACTTC. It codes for CASSPEPGTAGQETQYF.

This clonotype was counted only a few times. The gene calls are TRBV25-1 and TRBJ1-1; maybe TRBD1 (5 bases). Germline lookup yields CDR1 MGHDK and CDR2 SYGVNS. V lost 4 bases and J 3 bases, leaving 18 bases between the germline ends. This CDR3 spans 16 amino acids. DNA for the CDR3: TGTGCCAGCAGTGGAATCTCCGAGGGGATGTACACTGAAGCTTTCTTT. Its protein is CASSGISEGMYTEAFF.